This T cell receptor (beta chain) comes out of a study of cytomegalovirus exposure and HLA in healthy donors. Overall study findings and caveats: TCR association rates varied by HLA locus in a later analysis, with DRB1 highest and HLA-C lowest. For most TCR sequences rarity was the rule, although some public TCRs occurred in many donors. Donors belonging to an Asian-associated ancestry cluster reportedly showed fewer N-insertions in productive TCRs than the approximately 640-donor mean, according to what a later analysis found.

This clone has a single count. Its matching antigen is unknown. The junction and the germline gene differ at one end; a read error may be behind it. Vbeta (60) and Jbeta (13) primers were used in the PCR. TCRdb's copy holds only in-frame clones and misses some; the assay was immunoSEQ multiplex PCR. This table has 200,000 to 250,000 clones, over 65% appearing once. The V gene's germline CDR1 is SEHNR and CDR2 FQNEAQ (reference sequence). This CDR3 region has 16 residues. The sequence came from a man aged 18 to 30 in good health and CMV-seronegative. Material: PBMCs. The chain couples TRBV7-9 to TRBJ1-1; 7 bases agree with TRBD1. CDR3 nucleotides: TGTTCCAGCAGCCATTTAACAGGGGAAATGAACACTGAAGCTTTCTTT. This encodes CSSSHLTGEMNTEAFF.